Below are 19 T cell receptor beta chains sequenced from a single sample in a study of blood T cells in healthy people across ages. A sample-barcoded 5' primer and a J-beta primer mix were used in a second PCR of roughly 7 to 12 cycles. A single record per CDR3 protein comes from TCRdb applying MiXCR to the 5' RACE reads. In the table there are 550,000 to 650,000 distinct CDR3 sequences, about 27% of which are singletons. This sample was also put to use in a study of T cells of mothers and their children.

Input material: blood. The receptors were sampled from a boy between 2 and 15 years old in good health.

This clonotype was detected only a few times. The chain combines TRBV30 with TRBJ2-7; the match to TRBD2 covers 7 bases. Losses at the gene ends were 6 bases for V and 5 bases for J; bases not matched to a gene: 10. CDR3 length equals 13 residues. Germline V CDR1 and CDR2: GTSNPN, SVGIG (reference sequence). The CDR3 is CACGRSTVDEQYF. In DNA form, the CDR3 reads TGTGCCTGCGGGAGGTCCACGGTGGACGAGCAGTACTTC.

On this clonotype itself: Possible read error: a much larger clone is one base away. This rearrangement joins TRBV29-1 to TRBJ2-3; weak D call: TRBD1 (6 bases). In germline, CDR1 is SQVTM, CDR2 ANQGSEA. There are 12 residues in the CDR3. The V end was cut by 7 bases, the J end by 7 bases, with 15 bases between. This chain's CDR3 is CSAPLGTHTQYF. The CDR3 coding sequence is TGCAGCGCCCCCCTCGGGACACATACGCAGTATTTT.

The chain recombines TRBV6-6 with TRBJ1-5; D call uncertain. Germline V lookup: CDR1 MNHNY, CDR2 SVGAGI (reference sequence). This CDR3 comprises 14 residues. The V and J ends lost 3 bases and 6 bases respectively, with 12 bases between them. CDR3: CASSYPGSLQPQHF. The DNA for the CDR3 is TGTGCCAGCAGTTATCCGGGGAGCCTTCAGCCCCAGCATTTT.

Turning to this clonotype: The junction departs from the called germline gene at one end, perhaps through a read error. The chain recombines TRBV11-3 with TRBJ2-1; 12 nucleotides align to TRBD2. CDR3 length equals 12 residues. CDR1 is SGHNT, CDR2 YENEEA, per germline. The CDR3 DNA follows: TGTGCCAGCAGCCCCGGGACTAGCGGGCCCAGCTTC. Amino acid sequence: CASSPGTSGPSF.

This clonotype appeared a few times. The V gene is TRBV19, the J gene TRBJ1-1, with TRBD1 identical over 7 bases. Losses at the gene ends were 5 bases for V and 8 bases for J; bases not matched to a gene: 5. In germline, CDR1 is LNHDA, CDR2 SQIVND (reference sequence). The CDR3 spans 12 residues. The chain's CDR3 is CASSAGQSEAFF. DNA for the CDR3: TGTGCCAGTAGTGCGGGACAGAGCGAAGCTTTCTTT.

This clonotype was seen at least ten times. The V call is TRBV7-9, the J call TRBJ1-2; D gene ambiguous. There are 12 residues in the CDR3. Germline CDR1 SEHNR, CDR2 FQNEAQ (reference sequence). Between the trimmed V and J ends, which lost 5 bases and 6 bases, there was a span of 10 bases. CDR3 coding DNA: TGTGCCAGCAGCGTGGATGTGGATGGCTACACCTTC. This gives the protein CASSVDVDGYTF.

V and J are TRBV19 and TRBJ2-7; D could derive from TRBD1 or TRBD2 (5 bases each). The CDR3 runs 15 residues. Germline CDR1 is LNHDA and CDR2 is SQIVND (reference sequence). The V and J ends lost 3 bases and 2 bases respectively, with 14 bases between them. CDR3 nucleotide sequence: TGTGCCAGTAGTATTGCCGGACTGGGGGCCTACGAGCAGTACTTC. Amino acid sequence: CASSIAGLGAYEQYF.

The genes are TRBV5-1 and TRBJ2-4; possible D gene TRBD1, 6 bases. The CDR3 has 15 residues. Germline lookup yields CDR1 SGHRS and CDR2 YFSETQ. With 0 bases removed from V and 7 bases from J, the gap between germline ends came to 14 bases. The CDR3 sequence is CASSLAGAGENIQYF. The CDR3 region has the DNA TGCGCCAGCAGCTTGGCCGGGGCAGGGGAGAACATTCAGTACTTC.

This clonotype has just a few counts. The V call is TRBV30, the J call TRBJ2-1, with a weak D call TRBD1 (5 bases). Germline lookup yields CDR1 GTSNPN and CDR2 SVGIG (reference sequence). V dropped 2 bases and J dropped 4 bases, with 12 bases sitting between them. This CDR3 region has 14 residues. The CDR3 coding sequence is TGTGCCTGGAGTAGCACCCAGGGTTACAATGAGCAGTTCTTC. Protein: CAWSSTQGYNEQFF.

The table lists this clonotype with many counts. The chain combines TRBV20-1 with TRBJ1-2; D gene ambiguous. V lost 3 bases to trimming and J lost 4 bases, with 9 bases between them. The CDR3 is 12 amino acids. CDR1 is DFQATT and CDR2 is SNEGSKA in the germline V gene (reference sequence). The chain's CDR3 is CSASGRRYGYTF. DNA for the CDR3: TGCAGTGCTAGCGGCAGGCGCTATGGCTACACCTTC.

The sample holds many counts of this clonotype. The chain recombines TRBV7-2 with TRBJ2-5; D call uncertain. V gave up 1 base and J gave up 5 bases, with 8 bases separating them. The CDR3 has 13 amino acids. The germline V gene has CDR1 SGHTA and CDR2 FQGNSA. The CDR3 DNA is TGTGCCAGCAGCTTAGGGAGTACGGAGACCCAGTACTTC. It translates to CASSLGSTETQYF.

J is TRBJ2-1 and V is TRBV20-1; D possibly matches TRBD1 or TRBD2 (5 bases each). Trimming removed 5 bases from V and 3 bases from J, with 11 bases in between. The CDR3 sequence is 13 residues long. CDR1 DFQATT and CDR2 SNEGSKA come from the germline V gene (reference sequence). The CDR3 bases are TGCAGTGCTCTTGGGACGTACTACAATGAGCAGTTCTTC. Its translation: CSALGTYYNEQFF.

This clonotype was detected a few times. The chain links TRBV29-1 to TRBJ2-3; D unclear. CDR1 is SQVTM, CDR2 ANQGSEA, per germline. CDR3 length equals 14 residues. Trimming shortened V by 3 bases and J by 0 bases, and 10 bases separated the two germline ends. The CDR3 spells CSVDLSSSTDTQYF. The DNA of the CDR3 is TGCAGCGTTGATTTGAGCTCTAGCACAGATACGCAGTATTTT.

The chain has TRBV5-1 and TRBJ1-3; TRBD1 aligns across 7 bases. Germline V gene lookup returns CDR1 SGHRS and CDR2 YFSETQ. This CDR3 contains 15 residues. Unmatched junction bases numbered 4, after V lost 4 bases and J lost 0 bases. CDR3 sequence (DNA): TGCGCCAGCAGCGAGGGACAGCCCTCTGGAAACACCATATATTTT. Protein product: CASSEGQPSGNTIYF.

A few counts support this clonotype. The V gene is TRBV29-1, the J gene TRBJ2-1, with 8 bases that match TRBD2. Looked up from germline, CDR1 is SQVTM and CDR2 is ANQGSEA. This CDR3 spans 13 amino acids. J was trimmed by 2 bases and V by 4 bases; bases with no gene match: 1. The CDR3 nucleotides read TGCAGCGTTGCGGGAGGGCCCTACAATGAGCAGTTCTTC. It is translated as CSVAGGPYNEQFF.

V gene TRBV7-9 combines with J gene TRBJ1-2; 8 bases line up with TRBD1. Losses at the gene ends were 6 bases for V and 5 bases for J; bases not matched to a gene: 8. Germline V gene lookup returns CDR1 SEHNR and CDR2 FQNEAQ (reference sequence). The CDR3 covers 14 residues. This chain's CDR3 is CASSPPGQVYGYTF. CDR3 DNA: TGTGCCAGCAGTCCGCCGGGACAGGTTTATGGCTACACCTTC. Full variable domain (rest looked up from reference TRBV7-9 and TRBJ1-2): DTGVSQNPRHKITKRGQNVTFRCDPISEHNRLYWYRQTLGQGPEFLTYFQNEAQLEKSRLLSDRFSAERPKGSFSTLEIQRTEQGDSAMYLCASSPPGQVYGYTFGSGTRLTVV.

This clonotype has a handful of counts. The chain is built from TRBV29-1 and TRBJ2-7; D gene uncertain. Trimming shortened V by 5 bases and J by 5 bases, and 7 bases separated the two germline ends. CDR1 SQVTM and CDR2 ANQGSEA come from the germline V gene. The length of the CDR3 is 10 residues. Here the CDR3 reads CSVLSNEQYF. The CDR3 region has the DNA TGCAGCGTTCTTTCCAACGAGCAGTACTTC.

This sequence joins TRBV7-2 and TRBJ2-7, with 11 bases matching TRBD2. Losses at the gene ends were 7 bases for V and 9 bases for J; bases not matched to a gene: 8. In germline, CDR1 is SGHTA, CDR2 FQGNSA. The CDR3 covers 13 residues. This CDR3 reads CASNQLAGERQYF. Written as DNA, the CDR3 is TGTGCCAGCAACCAACTAGCGGGAGAAAGGCAGTACTTC.

This chain links TRBV27 with TRBJ1-5; TRBD1 might be the D (6 bases). The CDR3 runs 16 residues. Trimming stripped 4 bases from V and 0 bases from J, with 13 bases between. Germline V lookup: CDR1 MNHEY, CDR2 SMNVEV (reference sequence). The CDR3 nucleotides are TGTGCCAGCAGTTCCGAGGGGGGTTTTAGCAATCAGCCCCAGCATTTT. Protein sequence: CASSSEGGFSNQPQHF.